The 13 T cell receptor beta chains below were found in one sample sequenced in a study of Graves' ophthalmopathy and Graves' hyperthyroidism. CDR3 regions of TCR beta were amplified from RNA transcripts. An initial RT-PCR round employing HTBI primers preceded a second-round multiplex PCR. MiXCR, applied by TCRdb to the multiplex PCR reads, yields one record per CDR3 protein. The sample includes over 450,000 distinct CDR3 sequences, approximately 15% of them seen just once. The specimen sequenced was blood. Receptors were obtained from a woman in her 30s with Graves' ophthalmopathy.

This chain connects TRBV28 to TRBJ2-7; possible D gene TRBD1, 5 bases. CDR1 is MDHEN, CDR2 SYDVKM, per germline. The CDR3 has 13 amino acids. V was cut by 5 bases and J by 3 bases, with 11 bases left in between. The CDR3 nucleotides read TGTGCCAGCAGTACCCAAGGGGACTACGAGCAGTACTTC. Its protein is CASSTQGDYEQYF. Using reference TRBV28 and TRBJ2-7 for the parts outside the CDR3, the full variable domain is DVKVTQSSRYLVKRTGEKVFLECVQDMDHENMFWYRQDPGLGLRLIYFSYDVKMKEKGDIPEGYSVSREKKERFSLILESASTNQTSMYLCASSTQGDYEQYFGPGTRLTVT.

This clonotype was observed at least ten times. J is TRBJ1-2 and V is TRBV7-8, with 9 bases identical to TRBD1. Unmatched junction bases numbered 9, after V lost 5 bases and J lost 8 bases. The germline gives CDR1 SGHVS, CDR2 FQNEAQ. The CDR3 loop spans 14 amino acids. CDR3 DNA: TGTGCCAGCAGCCCAGGGGACAGGGTGGGAGGCTACACCTTC. Translating gives CASSPGDRVGGYTF.

V gene TRBV9 combines with J gene TRBJ1-1; D uncertain. V lost 0 bases, J lost 4 bases, and 10 bases lay in between. The CDR3 runs to 14 residues. From germline, CDR1 is SGDLS and CDR2 YYNGEE. The CDR3, as DNA: TGTGCCAGCAGCGTAGAAACGTGGGCCACTGAAGCTTTCTTT. This gives the protein CASSVETWATEAFF.

There are many counts of this clonotype. V usage is TRBV7-8 and J usage is TRBJ1-2; D remains ambiguous. Germline V gene data show CDR1 as SGHVS and CDR2 as FQNEAQ. The length of the CDR3 is 13 residues. Trimming removed 0 bases from V and 4 bases from J, with 6 bases in between. DNA of the CDR3: TGTGCCAGCAGCTTAGCGTTCGGCTATGGCTACACCTTC. Its translation: CASSLAFGYGYTF.

This clonotype was detected ten times or more. This chain connects TRBV28 to TRBJ2-2, with TRBD2 matching over 12 bases. CDR3 length: 16 amino acids. Germline CDR1 is MDHEN and CDR2 is SYDVKM. Unmatched junction bases numbered 7, after V lost 8 bases and J lost 3 bases. CDR3 sequence: CASGMGLAGYTGELFF. The CDR3 DNA reads as TGTGCCAGCGGGATGGGACTAGCGGGTTACACCGGGGAGCTGTTTTTT.

The sample holds many counts of this clonotype. The chain employs TRBV9 and TRBJ1-1; D call uncertain. V was pared by 0 bases and J by 1 base, with 10 bases between. Germline values: CDR1 SGDLS, CDR2 YYNGEE. The CDR3 spans 15 residues. The CDR3 DNA sequence: TGTGCCAGCAGCGTAGATCCGGTATCGAACACTGAAGCTTTCTTT. Residues: CASSVDPVSNTEAFF.

This clonotype was counted between two and nine times. The chain joins TRBV11-2 to TRBJ2-7; 10 bases line up with TRBD1. Germline CDR1 and CDR2: SGHAT and FQNNGV. This CDR3 has 16 residues. V shed 1 base, J shed 2 bases, and the junction held 5 bases outside the gene matches. The CDR3 reads CASSLVGQGDPYEQYF. In DNA form, the CDR3 reads TGTGCCAGCAGCTTAGTCGGACAGGGGGATCCCTACGAGCAGTACTTC.

This clonotype was counted ten times or more. This chain uses TRBV6-2 or TRBV6-3 with TRBJ1-1; D might be TRBD1 (5 bases). The V end lost 2 bases, the J end lost 5 bases, and 12 bases lay between the germline ends. The CDR3 loop spans 14 amino acids. Looked up from germline, CDR1 is MNHEY and CDR2 is SVGEGT. This CDR3 is CASSYAQGGTEAFF. In DNA, the CDR3 is TGTGCCAGCAGTTACGCCCAGGGAGGGACTGAAGCTTTCTTT.

In this sample, this clonotype turned up many times. The chain employs TRBV5-6 and TRBJ2-5; 8 bases line up with TRBD1. The V segment lost 4 bases and the J segment 5 bases; nucleotides outside the gene matches: 4. Germline CDR1 and CDR2: SGHDT and YYEEEE. The CDR3 covers 13 residues. CDR3 amino acids: CASSRTGRETQYF. The CDR3, as DNA: TGTGCCAGCAGCCGGACAGGGCGGGAGACCCAGTACTTC.

This clonotype was observed at least ten times. The rearrangement joins TRBV28 to TRBJ2-7; the D gene could be TRBD1 or TRBD2 (7 bases each). With 6 bases removed from V and 6 bases from J, the gap between germline ends came to 24 bases. CDR3 length equals 16 residues. Per germline, CDR1 MDHEN and CDR2 SYDVKM. This CDR3 is CASSAGGGGPRSEQYF. The CDR3 DNA reads TGTGCCAGCAGCGCAGGGGGGGGAGGGCCTAGGAGCGAGCAGTACTTC.

This clonotype occurred many times. V is TRBV29-1 and J is TRBJ1-1; 9 bases are shared with TRBD1. Germline V lookup: CDR1 SQVTM, CDR2 ANQGSEA. This CDR3 spans 12 amino acids. With V trimmed by 4 bases and J by 3 bases, 0 bases remained unmatched. The chain's CDR3 is CSVGTGDTEAFF. CDR3 nucleotides: TGCAGCGTTGGGACAGGGGACACTGAAGCTTTCTTT.

In its sample, this clonotype was seen many times. V is TRBV5-1 and J is TRBJ2-3, with 7 bases lining up with TRBD1. Germline loops: CDR1 SGHRS, CDR2 YFSETQ. This CDR3 spans 18 amino acids. V shed 4 bases, J shed 0 bases, and the junction held 14 bases outside the gene matches. CDR3 sequence: CASSGRQGRGASTDTQYF. CDR3 nucleotide sequence: TGCGCCAGCAGCGGGAGACAGGGAAGAGGGGCTAGCACAGATACGCAGTATTTT.

This clonotype was seen repeatedly, ten times or more. The chain is built from TRBV20-1 and TRBJ2-5, with TRBD2 matching over 7 bases. The CDR3 consists of 14 residues. The V gene's germline CDR1 is DFQATT and CDR2 SNEGSKA (reference sequence). J gave up 2 bases and V 4 bases, and 7 bases lay outside the gene matches. DNA of the CDR3: TGCAGTGCTACAAGCGGGGCTCTTCAAGAGACCCAGTACTTC. It is translated as CSATSGALQETQYF.